Following are 15 T cell receptor beta chains from one sample sequenced in a study of early T cells in non-severe SARS-CoV-2 infection. TCRdb passed the 5' RACE reads through MiXCR, listing each CDR3 protein once. The sample includes over 35,000 distinct CDR3 sequences, over 3.5% seen only once; the top ten take roughly 16%. Input material: whole blood. The receptors derive from an adult who was a healthcare worker with PCR-confirmed SARS-CoV-2 infection or an uninfected control (not recorded which).

This clonotype appeared many times. The genes are TRBV25-1 and TRBJ2-2, with D perhaps being TRBD1 or TRBD2 (5 bases each). CDR1 and CDR2 from the germline V gene are MGHDK and SYGVNS. CDR3 length equals 13 residues. Trimming pared 2 bases from V and 6 bases from J, leaving 7 bases between. Here the CDR3 reads CASSERGAGELFF. For the CDR3, the DNA is TGTGCCAGCAGTGAAAGGGGAGCCGGGGAGCTGTTTTTT.

The chain employs TRBV3-1 and TRBJ2-5; 10 bases map to TRBD2. V lost 4 bases, J lost 6 bases, and 8 bases stayed unmatched. From germline, CDR1 is LGHDT and CDR2 YNNKEL (reference sequence). This CDR3 comprises 15 residues. CDR3 protein: CASSRHSGGMKTQYF. The CDR3 bases are TGTGCCAGCAGCCGCCATAGCGGGGGGATGAAGACCCAGTACTTC.

Ten or more counts support this clonotype. Written as DNA, the CDR3 is TGTGCCAGCAGCCCCAGGGCGGTAGCGGGGTCTGAGCAGTTCTTC. The encoded protein is CASSPRAVAGSEQFF. The chain employs TRBV11-2 and TRBJ2-1, with TRBD2 identical over 8 bases. This CDR3 contains 15 residues. V lost 5 bases, J lost 9 bases, and 12 bases stayed unmatched. Germline V CDR1 and CDR2: SGHAT, FQNNGV.

There are a few counts of this clonotype. The rearrangement uses TRBV10-2 and TRBJ2-3; D is possibly TRBD2 (5 bases). CDR1 and CDR2 from the germline V gene are WSHSY and SAAADI. This CDR3 region has 14 residues. Trimming pared 6 bases from V and 7 bases from J, leaving 17 bases between. CDR3: CASSKKGLMNTQYF. The CDR3, as DNA: TGCGCCAGCAGCAAAAAAGGACTGATGAATACGCAGTATTTT.

This clonotype was recorded many times. The chain carries TRBV5-6 and TRBJ2-6, with unresolved D. This CDR3 is built from 14 residues. CDR1 and CDR2 from the germline V gene are SGHDT and YYEEEE. The ends were cut back, 0 bases at V and 2 bases at J, with 3 bases in the middle. CDR3: CASSLGAGANVLTF. Here the CDR3 DNA reads TGTGCCAGCAGCTTGGGGGCTGGGGCCAACGTCCTGACTTTC.

This clonotype showed up many times. The junction departs from germline at one end; a sequencing error may be responsible. The chain joins TRBV20-1 to TRBJ1-2, with 8 bases identical to TRBD1. In germline, CDR1 is DFQATT, CDR2 SNEGSKA (reference sequence). CDR3 length: 12 residues. The DNA for the CDR3 is TGCAGTCCTAGTGGGACAGGCTATGGCTACACCTTC. This sequence encodes CSPSGTGYGYTF.

This clonotype was detected only a few times. The chain links TRBV4-1 to TRBJ2-3; TRBD2 matches at 12 bases. The CDR3 contains 15 residues. The germline V gene has CDR1 MGHRA and CDR2 YSYEKL. V trimming: 1 base; J trimming: 6 bases; junction bases outside the gene matches: 2. The CDR3 region has the DNA TGCGCCAGCAGCCAAGTAACTAGCGGGGGGGATACGCAGTATTTT. Translation: CASSQVTSGGDTQYF.

V and J are TRBV19 and TRBJ2-1; D is perhaps TRBD2 (6 bases). Germline V gene lookup returns CDR1 LNHDA and CDR2 SQIVND (reference sequence). The CDR3 runs 15 residues. V was cut by 1 base and J by 2 bases, with 9 bases left in between. The CDR3 sequence: CASSIGLATYNEQFF. The CDR3 DNA is TGTGCCAGTAGTATAGGCCTAGCGACCTACAATGAGCAGTTCTTC.

Comments on this clonotype: This may stem from a read error, because a much larger clone lies one nucleotide away. The chain is built from TRBV13 and TRBJ1-1, with 7 bases that match TRBD1. CDR1 is PRHDT, CDR2 FYEKMQ, per germline (reference sequence). CDR3 size: 14 residues. V lost 1 base, J lost 7 bases, and 6 bases stayed unmatched. The CDR3 loop reads CASSLVQGSSEAFF. CDR3 in DNA: TGTGCCAGCAGCTTAGTACAGGGGTCCAGTGAAGCTTTCTTT.

This clonotype was seen repeatedly, ten times or more. This chain links TRBV5-1 with TRBJ1-6, with 11 bases lining up with TRBD1. The CDR3 spans 15 residues. Germline trimming cut 4 bases from V and 9 bases from J; bases unmatched to any gene: 6. In germline, CDR1 is SGHRS, CDR2 YFSETQ. CDR3 nucleotide sequence: TGCGCCAGCAGCCCAAAGGGACAGGGGGGTTCACCCCTCCACTTT. Its protein is CASSPKGQGGSPLHF.

There are many counts of this clonotype. The chain recombines TRBV6-1 with TRBJ2-2; the match to TRBD2 covers 10 bases. J gave up 2 bases and V 6 bases, and 6 bases lay outside the gene matches. In germline, CDR1 is MNHNS, CDR2 SASEGT. This CDR3 is built from 16 residues. The DNA of the CDR3 is TGTGCCAGCAGCCCTTCTAGCGGGGGAAACACCGGGGAGCTGTTTTTT. Amino acid sequence: CASSPSSGGNTGELFF.

This clonotype showed up many times. The chain has TRBV20-1 and TRBJ2-6, with a tentative D call TRBD1 (5 bases). This CDR3 is 15 amino acids long. The V gene lost 1 base and the J gene lost 1 base, with 8 bases spanning the gap. Germline assignment: CDR1 DFQATT and CDR2 SNEGSKA (reference sequence). CDR3 amino acids: CSARVDSSGANVLTF. In DNA form, the CDR3 reads TGCAGTGCTAGAGTTGACAGTTCTGGGGCCAACGTCCTGACTTTC.

This clonotype was counted many times. The chain recombines TRBV12-3 or TRBV12-4 with TRBJ2-3, with D perhaps TRBD1 (6 bases). The CDR3 is 14 residues long. V lost 5 bases to trimming and J lost 4 bases, with 13 bases between them. The CDR3 protein is CASSPGAPSDTQYF. CDR3 nucleotide sequence: TGTGCCAGCAGTCCAGGGGCCCCATCAGATACGCAGTATTTT.

This clonotype was seen many times. The junction departs from germline at one end; a sequencing error may be responsible. The gene calls are TRBV2 and TRBJ1-2, with a tentative D call TRBD1 (6 bases). CDR3 length: 12 residues. The V gene's germline CDR1 is SNHLY and CDR2 FYNNEI. The CDR3 nucleotides are TGTGCCAGCAGTGAAATGGGACACGGCGGGATCTTC. This gives the protein CASSEMGHGGIF.

The V call is TRBV10-3, the J call TRBJ1-5; TRBD1 agrees at 10 bases. The V and J ends lost 2 bases and 2 bases, in that order; junction bases with no gene match: 0. The CDR3 spans 15 residues. CDR1 is ENHRY, CDR2 SYGVKD, per germline. As DNA, the CDR3 is TGTGCCATCAGTGAGGGACAGGGGGGCAATCAGCCCCAGCATTTT. It specifies CAISEGQGGNQPQHF.